The T cell receptor (beta chain) under discussion was sequenced for a study of human T cells and chemical hapten exposure. About the research overall: Alopecia areata, totalis and universalis patients, mostly female, were included. From small differences in pooled library volume came most of the variation in per-sample TCR yields.

TCRdb reanalysed the RACE reads using MiXCR and keeps one entry per CDR3 protein. The table includes about 120,000 distinct CDR3 sequences, roughly 13% detected once. CDR1 and CDR2 from the germline V gene are SEHNR and FQNEAQ (reference sequence). The CDR3 consists of 15 residues. Regarding this clonotype: A read error may be the cause here, since a much bigger clone is one base away.

Documented time point: pre-sensitization, week 0. The treatment denotes: therapeutic diphenylcyclopropenone sensitization with weekly scalp DPC. The donor pool consisted of alopecia patients aged 18 to 70 years, considered suitable for DPC. The clonotype originates from a young woman with alopecia areata. Some clones in this sample may be carry-over from other donors' samples. This rearrangement joins TRBV7-9 to TRBJ2-2; the match to TRBD1 covers 8 bases. Here the sequenced sample was whole blood, taken in connection with sensitization to the hapten diphenylcyclopropenone (DPC). CDR3 in amino acids: CASSGRDRNTGEPFF. For the CDR3, the DNA is TGTGCCAGCAGCGGCCGGGACAGGAACACCGGGGAGCCGTTTTTT.